A single sample is the source of the 12 T cell receptor beta chains below, sequenced in a study of T cell repertoires in ileal Crohn's disease. Sequencing was performed with immunoSEQ multiplex PCR; in TCRdb, only in-frame clones are kept and a portion is missing. Of about 8,200 clones in the sample, around 74% were seen once. Material: ileal tissue. The receptors come from an adult with Crohn's disease.

The rearrangement joins TRBV5-1 to TRBJ1-2; D is possibly TRBD1 (5 bases). Deletions cut 2 bases from V and 11 bases from J, with 19 bases between. Germline V gives CDR1 SGHRS, CDR2 YFSETQ. CDR3 length: 14 residues. The CDR3 nucleotides read TGCGCCAGCAGCTTCCAAGGCAGGGATACCCTATACACCTTC. This codes for CASSFQGRDTLYTF.

The DNA of the CDR3 is TGTGCCAGCTCACCAATCCGACAGGGGAGCTCCTACGAGCAGTACTTC. This codes for CASSPIRQGSSYEQYF. The V and J genes are TRBV18 and TRBJ2-7, with 8 bases fitting TRBD1. The CDR3 length is 16 residues. J lost 0 bases, V lost 2 bases, and 6 bases had no gene match. Germline CDR1 and CDR2: KGHSH and LQKENI.

The sample holds one count of this clone. CDR3 sequence: CASSLGGLTEAFF. The CDR3 region has the DNA TGTGCCAGCAGCTTGGGGGGGCTGACTGAAGCTTTCTTT. The chain employs TRBV11-2 and TRBJ1-1; the D gene is possibly TRBD1 (6 bases). Between the trimmed V and J ends, which lost 3 bases and 5 bases, there was a span of 10 bases. Germline loops: CDR1 SGHAT, CDR2 FQNNGV. This CDR3 is built from 13 residues.

The chain couples TRBV7-9 to TRBJ2-5; TRBD2 matches at 7 bases. This CDR3 contains 15 residues. CDR1 SEHNR and CDR2 FQNEAQ come from the germline V gene (reference sequence). V shed 5 bases and J 5 bases; nucleotides not matched to a gene: 11. CDR3 in DNA: TGTGCCAGCAGCCCCTGGCTAGCGGAACGGGAGACCCAGTACTTC. This encodes CASSPWLAERETQYF.

The gene calls are TRBV11-2 and TRBJ2-5; TRBD2 matches at 7 bases. V was clipped by 1 base and J by 4 bases; unmatched bases: 3. The CDR3 spans 14 residues. Looked up from germline, CDR1 is SGHAT and CDR2 is FQNNGV. The CDR3 region is CASSLGRGRETQYF. Here the CDR3 DNA reads TGTGCCAGCAGCTTAGGGCGGGGGAGAGAGACCCAGTACTTC.

CDR3 in amino acids: CASSLERLGDTEAFF. CDR3 DNA sequence: TGTGCCAGCAGCTTGGAGAGGCTAGGTGACACTGAAGCTTTCTTT. The V and J genes are TRBV5-5 and TRBJ1-1; D call uncertain. Germline V gene lookup returns CDR1 SGHKS and CDR2 YYEKEE (reference sequence). V was shortened by 0 bases and J by 3 bases, with 12 bases between the two germline ends. The CDR3 loop spans 15 amino acids.

The rearrangement uses TRBV11-2 and TRBJ2-5; D call uncertain. Germline lookup yields CDR1 SGHAT and CDR2 FQNNGV. This CDR3 is 15 amino acids long. The V gene lost 1 base and the J gene lost 1 base, with 10 bases spanning the gap. The CDR3 is CASSLGGFPQETQYF. The CDR3 bases are TGTGCCAGCAGCTTAGGAGGTTTTCCCCAAGAGACCCAGTACTTC.

The chain couples TRBV9 to TRBJ2-3; the match to TRBD2 covers 13 bases. The CDR3 has 15 residues. V shed 5 bases, J shed 9 bases, and the junction held 9 bases outside the gene matches. Looked up from germline, CDR1 is SGDLS and CDR2 is YYNGEE. In DNA form, the CDR3 reads TGTGCCAGCAGTGTTACTAGCGGGGGGGGAGGCACGCAGTATTTT. Residues: CASSVTSGGGGTQYF.

The rearrangement links TRBV2 to TRBJ2-3; maybe TRBD2 (6 bases). The germline CDR1 and CDR2 sequences are SNHLY and FYNNEI. V dropped 5 bases and J dropped 6 bases, with 21 bases sitting between them. The CDR3 loop spans 16 amino acids. The CDR3 here is CASSYPGDVVSDTQYF. For the CDR3, the DNA is TGTGCCAGCAGTTACCCGGGAGACGTGGTGTCCGATACGCAGTATTTT. Full variable domain (remainder filled in from reference TRBV2 and TRBJ2-3): EPEVTQTPSHQVTQMGQEVILRCVPISNHLYFYWYRQILGQKVEFLVSFYNNEISEKSEIFDDQFSVERPDGSNFTLKIRSTKLEDSAMYFCASSYPGDVVSDTQYFGPGTRLTVL.

The chain combines TRBV7-2 with TRBJ2-3; TRBD1 aligns across 8 bases. Trimming removed 2 bases from V and 1 base from J; junction bases left unmatched: 5. The germline V gene has CDR1 SGHTA and CDR2 FQGNSA. The CDR3 consists of 16 residues. The CDR3, as DNA: TGTGCCAGCAGCTTAATGGGACAGGCGCGCACAGATACGCAGTATTTT. Translating it yields CASSLMGQARTDTQYF.

This clone was seen a handful of times. The same CDR3 arises from other DNA sequences in this sample as well. The chain carries TRBV5-1 and TRBJ1-3; 7 bases match TRBD1. Trimming took 3 bases from V and 3 from J; bases not matched to a gene: 3. This CDR3 region has 14 residues. Germline lookup yields CDR1 SGHRS and CDR2 YFSETQ. CDR3 amino acids: CASSSTGVGNTIYF. CDR3 nucleotide sequence: TGCGCCAGCAGCTCAACAGGGGTTGGAAACACCATATATTTT.

V is TRBV18 and J is TRBJ1-2; 8 positions agree with TRBD1. The CDR3 spans 14 residues. Germline V gene sequence: CDR1 KGHSH, CDR2 LQKENI. V gave up 0 bases and J gave up 4 bases; unmatched junction bases: 1. CDR3 bases: TGTGCCAGCTCACCACCAGGACAGGGCTATGGCTACACCTTC. It encodes CASSPPGQGYGYTF.